Presented here are 10 T cell receptor beta chains from one specimen sequenced in a study of blood T cell repertoires in COVID-19. Clones were read by immunoSEQ multiplex PCR, and TCRdb kept only the in-frame ones, dropping some. The table includes over 200,000 clones, 80% to 95% detected once. Sequencing was carried out using peripheral blood. These receptors all stem from a man aged 55 to 69 with COVID-19, enrolled during active disease.

The rearrangement links TRBV19 to TRBJ2-7; D is possibly TRBD2 (5 bases). This CDR3 is 13 amino acids long. V lost 4 bases and J 1 base, leaving 8 bases between the germline ends. The germline gives CDR1 LNHDA, CDR2 SQIVND (reference sequence). The CDR3 DNA reads TGTGCCAGTAGTAAGGAGGAATCCTACGAGCAGTACTTC. Residues: CASSKEESYEQYF.

This chain uses TRBV28 with TRBJ2-7; 7 bases agree with TRBD1. This CDR3 spans 15 amino acids. Germline V gene sequence: CDR1 MDHEN, CDR2 SYDVKM. The V segment lost 2 bases and the J segment 2 bases; nucleotides outside the gene matches: 6. The CDR3: CASSLGTVNTYEQYF. DNA of the CDR3: TGTGCCAGCAGTTTAGGGACAGTCAACACCTACGAGCAGTACTTC. The variable domain in full, with the rest retrieved from reference TRBV28 and TRBJ2-7, is DVKVTQSSRYLVKRTGEKVFLECVQDMDHENMFWYRQDPGLGLRLIYFSYDVKMKEKGDIPEGYSVSREKKERFSLILESASTNQTSMYLCASSLGTVNTYEQYFGPGTRLTVT.

The sample holds one count of this clone. The chain employs TRBV3-1 (or the pseudogene TRBV3-2) and TRBJ1-6; D perhaps matches TRBD1 (5 bases). CDR3 size: 15 residues. Germline CDR1 LGHDT, CDR2 YNNKEL (reference sequence). Trimming shortened V by 4 bases and J by 2 bases, and 9 bases separated the two germline ends. The CDR3 sequence: CASSPPGTYNSPLHF. CDR3 sequence (DNA): TGTGCCAGCAGCCCTCCAGGGACCTATAATTCACCCCTCCACTTT.

The genes are TRBV28 and TRBJ1-1; D is undetermined. The ends were cut back, 3 bases at V and 5 bases at J, with 10 bases in the middle. The CDR3 covers 13 residues. CDR1 is MDHEN, CDR2 SYDVKM, per germline. The DNA of the CDR3 is TGTGCCAGCAGTTTCAGCGAGGGAACTGAAGCTTTCTTT. This gives the protein CASSFSEGTEAFF.

This sequence joins TRBV5-1 and TRBJ2-7; 11 bases fit TRBD2. The CDR3 contains 16 residues. V lost 0 bases and J lost 3; bases outside the gene matches: 5. Germline V gene sequence: CDR1 SGHRS, CDR2 YFSETQ. CDR3 coding DNA: TGCGCCAGCAGCTTGGAGGCTAGCGGGAGGTACTACGAGCAGTACTTC. This gives the protein CASSLEASGRYYEQYF.

V usage is TRBV6-1 and J usage is TRBJ2-7; D is perhaps TRBD2 (5 bases). The CDR3 length is 16 residues. Germline CDR1 is MNHNS and CDR2 is SASEGT. V shed 2 bases and J shed 6 bases, with 20 bases lying between them. The CDR3 here is CASSELPGGFGPEQYF. The CDR3 nucleotides read TGTGCCAGCAGTGAATTGCCTGGAGGATTCGGGCCCGAGCAGTACTTC.

CDR3 in amino acids: CASSPPTSNRETQYF. CDR3 DNA: TGTGCCAGCTCACCACCCACCTCCAACCGGGAGACCCAGTACTTC. This chain connects TRBV18 to TRBJ2-5, with D unresolved. V shed 0 bases and J shed 5 bases, with 13 bases lying between them. The CDR3 totals 15 residues. The germline gives CDR1 KGHSH, CDR2 LQKENI.

The V call is TRBV14, the J call TRBJ1-2; a weak D match, TRBD1 (6 bases). The CDR3 is 15 residues long. The germline V gene encodes CDR1 SGHDN and CDR2 FVKESK. Trimming took off 1 base at V and 4 bases at J, with 13 bases between the two ends. CDR3 region: CASSQGQAAIYGYTF. For the CDR3, the DNA is TGTGCCAGCAGCCAAGGACAGGCTGCCATCTATGGCTACACCTTC.

The chain joins TRBV18 to TRBJ1-4; D may be TRBD1 (6 bases). V lost 8 bases and J lost 4, with 14 bases in between. Germline V gives CDR1 KGHSH, CDR2 LQKENI. This CDR3 spans 14 amino acids. CDR3: CASASRGGNEKLFF. The CDR3 nucleotides are TGTGCCAGCGCCTCCAGGGGTGGTAATGAAAAACTGTTTTTT.

The chain combines TRBV19 with TRBJ2-1; TRBD1 agrees at 7 bases. The CDR3 length is 14 residues. The V and J ends lost 4 bases and 4 bases, in that order; junction bases with no gene match: 4. Germline CDR1 reads LNHDA; CDR2 reads SQIVND (reference sequence). Written as DNA, the CDR3 is TGTGCCAGTAGTACCGGGACAGCATACAATGAGCAGTTCTTC. It specifies CASSTGTAYNEQFF.